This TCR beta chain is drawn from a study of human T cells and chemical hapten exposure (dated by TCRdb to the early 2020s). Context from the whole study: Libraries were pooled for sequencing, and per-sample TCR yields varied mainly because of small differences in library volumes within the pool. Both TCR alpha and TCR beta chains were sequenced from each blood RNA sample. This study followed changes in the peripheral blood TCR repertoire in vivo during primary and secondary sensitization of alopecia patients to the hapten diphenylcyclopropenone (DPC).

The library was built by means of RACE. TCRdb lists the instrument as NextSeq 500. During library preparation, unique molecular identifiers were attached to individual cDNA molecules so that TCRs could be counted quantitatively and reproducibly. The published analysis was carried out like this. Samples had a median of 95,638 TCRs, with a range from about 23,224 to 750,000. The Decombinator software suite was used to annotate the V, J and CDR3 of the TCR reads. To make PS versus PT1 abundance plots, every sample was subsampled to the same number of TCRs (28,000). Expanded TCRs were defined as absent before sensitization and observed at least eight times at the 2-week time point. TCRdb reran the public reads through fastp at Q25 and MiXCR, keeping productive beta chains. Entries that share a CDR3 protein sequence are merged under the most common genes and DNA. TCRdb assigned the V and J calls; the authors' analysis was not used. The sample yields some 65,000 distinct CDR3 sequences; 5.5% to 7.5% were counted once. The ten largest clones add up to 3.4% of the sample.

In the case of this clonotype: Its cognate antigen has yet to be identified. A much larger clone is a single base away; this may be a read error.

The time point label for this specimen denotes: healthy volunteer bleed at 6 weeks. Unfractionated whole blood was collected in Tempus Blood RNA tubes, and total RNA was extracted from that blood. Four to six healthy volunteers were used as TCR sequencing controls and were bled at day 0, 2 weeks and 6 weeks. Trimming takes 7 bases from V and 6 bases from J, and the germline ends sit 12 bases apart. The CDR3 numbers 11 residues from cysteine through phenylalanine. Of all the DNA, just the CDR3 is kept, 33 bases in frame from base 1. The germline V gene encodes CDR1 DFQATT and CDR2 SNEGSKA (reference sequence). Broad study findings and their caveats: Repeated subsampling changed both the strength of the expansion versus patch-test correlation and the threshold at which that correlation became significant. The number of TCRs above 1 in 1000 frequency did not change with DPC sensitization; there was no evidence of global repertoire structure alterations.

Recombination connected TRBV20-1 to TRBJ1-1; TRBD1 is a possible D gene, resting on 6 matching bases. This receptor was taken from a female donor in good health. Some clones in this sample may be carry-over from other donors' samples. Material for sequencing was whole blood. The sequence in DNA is TGCAGTGAGGGGGAGGACCCTGAAGCTTTCTTT. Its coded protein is CSEGEDPEAFF.